This is a list of T cell receptor beta chains from one sample in a study of T-cell reconstitution after alpha-beta-depleted transplantation in children. TCRdb fed the PCR reads into MiXCR, producing one record per CDR3 protein. The repertoire has approximately 650,000 distinct CDR3 sequences, less than 15% of them found once; the top ten carry about 0.79%. This material consisted of PBMCs, taken before TCRalphabeta/CD19-depleted stem cell transplant. Receptors were obtained from a girl aged 2 to 10 with congenital amegakaryocytic thrombocytopenia, due to receive a stem cell transplant. The CDR3 runs from the conserved cysteine through the conserved F or W. A D gene is named only where the DNA matches it firmly. Clone size is not always given. Where it is, it says once, few, many or a class for expanded clones.

size: many; J: TRBJ2-5; V: TRBV29-1; D: .; DNA: TGCAGCGTTGATGAAAGCGGAGAGACCCAGTACTTC; CDR3: CSVDESGETQYF
size: many; J: TRBJ2-5; V: TRBV12-3/TRBV12-4; D: .; DNA: TGTGCCAGCAGCTCCAAAGAGACCCAGTACTTC; CDR3: CASSSKETQYF
size: many; J: TRBJ2-1; V: TRBV20-1; D: .; DNA: TGCAGTGCTAGTGGGACTTTGTCCCCCAATGAGCAGTTCTTC; CDR3: CSASGTLSPNEQFF
size: many; J: TRBJ2-7; V: TRBV6-6; D: .; DNA: TGTGCCAGCAGTTACCCTAAGTCCTACGAGCAGTACTTC; CDR3: CASSYPKSYEQYF
size: many; J: TRBJ1-1; V: TRBV29-1; D: .; DNA: TGCAGCGTTGGGCGTGGGGGGGAAGCTTTCTTT; CDR3: CSVGRGGEAFF
size: .; J: TRBJ2-1; V: TRBV27; D: .; DNA: TGTGCCAGCGGAAATGGCGTTAGCTCCTACAATGAGCAGTTCTTC; CDR3: CASGNGVSSYNEQFF
size: .; J: TRBJ1-3; V: TRBV18; D: .; DNA: TGTGCCAGCTCACCAATCGGCGCCAGTGCCGTCTCTGGAAACACCATATATTTT; CDR3: CASSPIGASAVSGNTIYF
size: .; J: TRBJ2-2; V: TRBV28; D: TRBD2; DNA: TGTGCCAGCAGTATTCGCCCCTGGGCGGGAGATCGGACCGGGGAGCTGTTTTTT; CDR3: CASSIRPWAGDRTGELFF
size: few; J: TRBJ2-7; V: TRBV7-6; D: .; DNA: TGTGCCAGCAGCTTAACGGGGGACTGGACCTACGAGCAGTACTTC; CDR3: CASSLTGDWTYEQYF
size: .; J: TRBJ2-7; V: TRBV25-1; D: .; DNA: TGTGCCAGCAGTGACGGGGTCAACTACGAGCAGTACTTC; CDR3: CASSDGVNYEQYF
size: many; J: TRBJ1-1; V: TRBV3-1; D: .; DNA: TGTGCCAGCAGCCAGCTGACAGGGAACACTGAAGCTTTCTTT; CDR3: CASSQLTGNTEAFF
size: few; J: TRBJ2-1; V: TRBV5-5; D: .; DNA: TGTGCCAGCAGCTTGGGCAGGGGCCCATACAATGAGCAGTTCTTC; CDR3: CASSLGRGPYNEQFF
size: .; J: TRBJ2-1; V: TRBV7-3; D: TRBD2; DNA: TGTGCCAGCAGCTTAGTAGCTAGCGGGAGGGGTGAGCAGTTCTTC; CDR3: CASSLVASGRGEQFF
size: many; J: TRBJ2-1; V: TRBV20-1; D: TRBD2; DNA: TGCAGTGCTAGTGCAGCGGGAGGTTACAATGAGCAGTTCTTC; CDR3: CSASAAGGYNEQFF
size: many; J: TRBJ2-6; V: TRBV20-1; D: TRBD1; DNA: TGCAGTGCTAGTGAGAGACAGGGGGCAAATGGGGCCAACGTCCTGACTTTC; CDR3: CSASERQGANGANVLTF
size: many; J: TRBJ2-1; V: TRBV20-1; D: .; DNA: TGCAGTGTCCGGACAAGCAGATCCTACAATGAGCAGTTCTTC; CDR3: CSVRTSRSYNEQFF
size: many; J: TRBJ2-7; V: TRBV10-1; D: .; DNA: TGCGCCAGCAGTGTGACTCAGGGGATTCCGGCCTACGAGCAGTACTTC; CDR3: CASSVTQGIPAYEQYF
size: many; J: TRBJ2-3; V: TRBV6-4; D: TRBD2; DNA: TGTGCCAGCAGTCCTAGCGGGACAGCAGATACGCAGTATTTT; CDR3: CASSPSGTADTQYF
size: .; J: TRBJ2-3; V: TRBV12-3/TRBV12-4; D: TRBD2; DNA: TGTGCCAGCAGTCCGGGGGGAGGGAGGGCAGATACGCAGTATTTT; CDR3: CASSPGGGRADTQYF
size: few; J: TRBJ2-2; V: TRBV7-9; D: .; DNA: TGTGCCAGCAGTCCGCCAGGGGCGAACACCGGGGAGCTGTTTTTT; CDR3: CASSPPGANTGELFF
size: .; J: TRBJ2-1; V: TRBV29-1; D: TRBD1; DNA: TGCAGCGTGAGACAGGGGTATGCCTACAATGAGCAGTTCTTC; CDR3: CSVRQGYAYNEQFF
size: few; J: TRBJ2-5; V: TRBV27; D: .; DNA: TGTGCCAGCAGTCGGATTAGCCAAGAGACCCAGTACTTC; CDR3: CASSRISQETQYF
size: many; J: TRBJ2-1; V: TRBV20-1; D: .; DNA: TGCAGCAAAAAAAGGCCGGGTTTTGATGAGCAGTTCTTC; CDR3: CSKKRPGFDEQFF
size: many; J: TRBJ2-1; V: TRBV5-1; D: TRBD2; DNA: TGCGCCAGCAGTCGAAGACTAGCGGGAGTTATTAGCGATGAGCAGTTCTTC; CDR3: CASSRRLAGVISDEQFF
size: many; J: TRBJ2-3; V: TRBV6-1; D: .; DNA: TGTGCCAGCAGGGTAGGGACAACATACACAGATACGCAGTATTTT; CDR3: CASRVGTTYTDTQYF
size: few; J: TRBJ1-1; V: TRBV30; D: .; DNA: TGTGCCTGGAGTGTAACAGGCTTGAACACTGAAGCTTTCTTT; CDR3: CAWSVTGLNTEAFF
size: .; J: TRBJ2-3; V: TRBV5-1; D: .; DNA: TGCGCCAGCAGCTTAGGGACAATACTTGGAGATACGCAGTATTTT; CDR3: CASSLGTILGDTQYF
size: many; J: TRBJ2-7; V: TRBV20-1; D: TRBD2; DNA: TGCAGTGCTAGCTGGACTAGCGTAAGCGAGCAGTACTTC; CDR3: CSASWTSVSEQYF
size: .; J: TRBJ2-7; V: TRBV7-8; D: .; DNA: TGTGCCAGCAGCTTACGAGCCCCCCGGGTCGACGAGCAGTACTTC; CDR3: CASSLRAPRVDEQYF
size: .; J: TRBJ2-6; V: TRBV5-5; D: .; DNA: TGTGCCAGCAGCCCGACTCCCTCTGGGGCCAACGTCCTGACTTTC; CDR3: CASSPTPSGANVLTF
size: few; J: TRBJ2-5; V: TRBV11-2; D: .; DNA: TGTGCCAGCAGCTTAGTGGGGTCGGGGGTAGAGACCCAGTACTTC; CDR3: CASSLVGSGVETQYF
size: .; J: TRBJ2-1; V: TRBV20-1; D: TRBD2; DNA: TGCAGTGCTCCCCCTAGCGGGAGTGCCTACAATGAGCAGTTCTTC; CDR3: CSAPPSGSAYNEQFF
size: few; J: TRBJ2-1; V: TRBV2; D: TRBD1; DNA: TGTATCCTAAAGGGGACAGCCTGGGGTGAGCAGTTCTTC; CDR3: CILKGTAWGEQFF
size: many; J: TRBJ1-2; V: TRBV20-1; D: TRBD1; DNA: TGCAGTGCTAGAGATCTAGAGGACAGGGGATATGGCTACACCTTC; CDR3: CSARDLEDRGYGYTF
size: many; J: TRBJ2-1; V: TRBV12-3/TRBV12-4; D: TRBD2; DNA: TGTGCCAGCAGTTTACGGGCGGGAGAGAACAATGAGCAGTTCTTC; CDR3: CASSLRAGENNEQFF
size: .; J: TRBJ2-5; V: TRBV15; D: .; DNA: TGTGCCACCAGCAGAGAACCAGAGACCCAGTACTTC; CDR3: CATSREPETQYF
size: many; J: TRBJ2-2; V: TRBV20-1; D: TRBD1; DNA: TGCAGTGCTAGCGAAGACAGGGGCAAGCTGTTTTTT; CDR3: CSASEDRGKLFF
size: many; J: TRBJ2-1; V: TRBV9; D: .; DNA: TGTGCCAGCAGCGTCCCCTACAATGAGCAGTTCTTC; CDR3: CASSVPYNEQFF
size: few; J: TRBJ2-5; V: TRBV29-1; D: TRBD2; DNA: TGCAGCGTTGAGGGGACTAGCGGGTGGAAACAAGAGACCCAGTACTTC; CDR3: CSVEGTSGWKQETQYF
size: .; J: TRBJ2-5; V: TRBV7-9; D: TRBD1; DNA: TGTGCCAGCAGCCGGACCCAGGGGGTGGAGACCCAGTACTTC; CDR3: CASSRTQGVETQYF
size: .; J: TRBJ2-2; V: TRBV5-1; D: .; DNA: TGCGCCAGCAGCTTGGATGACCTTAGGGAGCTGTTTTTT; CDR3: CASSLDDLRELFF
size: .; J: TRBJ2-1; V: TRBV9; D: TRBD2; DNA: TGTGCCAGCAGCGTAGTAGGGACTAGCGGGTGGTACAATGAGCAGTTCTTC; CDR3: CASSVVGTSGWYNEQFF
size: many; J: TRBJ2-5; V: TRBV20-1; D: .; DNA: TGCAGTGGTTTGGCGGAGACCCAGTACTTC; CDR3: CSGLAETQYF
size: few; J: TRBJ2-1; V: TRBV7-9; D: TRBD2; DNA: TGTGCCAGCAGCCGCGTGGCTAGCGGAGACTACAATGAGCAGTTCTTC; CDR3: CASSRVASGDYNEQFF
size: few; J: TRBJ2-2; V: TRBV24-1; D: .; DNA: TGTGCCACCAGTGACGGCGGTCAGGAGAGGGACACCGGGGAGCTGTTTTTT; CDR3: CATSDGGQERDTGELFF
size: many; J: TRBJ2-5; V: TRBV29-1; D: .; DNA: TGCAGCGTTGAAGCCACCCCGTTAGAGACCCAGTACTTC; CDR3: CSVEATPLETQYF
size: .; J: TRBJ2-7; V: TRBV28; D: .; DNA: TGTGCCAGCAGACCCTTTCAGGGGCCTCTCTACGAGCAGTACTTC; CDR3: CASRPFQGPLYEQYF
size: few; J: TRBJ2-7; V: TRBV5-1; D: TRBD1; DNA: TGCGCCAGCAGCCCGGGACAGGGTCGCGAGCAGTACTTC; CDR3: CASSPGQGREQYF
size: .; J: TRBJ2-1; V: TRBV5-1; D: .; DNA: TGCGCCAGCAGTTGGGGGCCGGGACCAAACAATGAGCAGTTCTTC; CDR3: CASSWGPGPNNEQFF
size: many; J: TRBJ1-4; V: TRBV7-9; D: .; DNA: TGTGCCAGCAGCTCCGGGGTGGATCGAGAAAAACTGTTTTTT; CDR3: CASSSGVDREKLFF
size: few; J: TRBJ2-3; V: TRBV20-1; D: .; DNA: TGCAGTGCTAGATACCTCACAGATACGCAGTATTTT; CDR3: CSARYLTDTQYF
size: .; J: TRBJ2-1; V: TRBV27; D: .; DNA: TGTGCCAGCAGTACTGGCGTCCGATTCTCCTACAATGAGCAGTTCTTC; CDR3: CASSTGVRFSYNEQFF
size: few; J: TRBJ2-1; V: TRBV7-8; D: TRBD1; DNA: TGTGCCAGCAGCGGTCAGACAGGGGGCCAAAGAACCTACAATGAGCAGTTCTTC; CDR3: CASSGQTGGQRTYNEQFF
size: many; J: TRBJ2-2; V: TRBV9; D: .; DNA: TGTGCCAGCAGCGTAGTAATGGACAGTTCGACCGGGGAGCTGTTTTTT; CDR3: CASSVVMDSSTGELFF